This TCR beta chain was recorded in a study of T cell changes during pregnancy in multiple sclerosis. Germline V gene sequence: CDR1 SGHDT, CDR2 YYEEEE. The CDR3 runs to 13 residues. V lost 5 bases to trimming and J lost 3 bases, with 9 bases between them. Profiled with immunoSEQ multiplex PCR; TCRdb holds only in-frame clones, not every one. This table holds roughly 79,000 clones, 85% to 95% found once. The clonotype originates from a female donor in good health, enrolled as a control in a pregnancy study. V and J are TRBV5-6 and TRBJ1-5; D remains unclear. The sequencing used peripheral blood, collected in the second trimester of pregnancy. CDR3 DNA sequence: TGTGCCAGCAGTTCGGGTTACAATCAGCCCCAGCATTTT. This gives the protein CASSSGYNQPQHF.